This T cell receptor beta chain was profiled in a study of PD-L1 blockade in urothelial cancer (dated by TCRdb to 2016 to 2017). The study in broad terms: Therapy was started at some point between 2013 and 2015 for all patients, and atezolizumab 1,200 mg was administered intravenously every 3 weeks. About 90% of the 29 patients were identified as males with urothelial cancer of bladder origin, and a prior smoking history was reported by 18 of 29 patients. Patients had an ECOG performance status of 0 or 1 and had received between 0 and 3 prior chemotherapy regimens. Blood samples were analyzed 3 weeks after the start of treatment (second dose) and 6 weeks after the start of treatment. A median of roughly 140,000 T cells and 65,000 to 90,000 unique TCRs was obtained from blood samples, and a median clonality of 0.080 was observed. The study was an exploratory multi-omic analysis of somatic, immune and clinical correlates of response to PD-L1 blockade with atezolizumab in urothelial cancer. Pretreatment tumor samples and matched peripheral blood, collected serially before and after atezolizumab treatment, underwent TCR sequencing. Durable clinical benefit was defined as progression-free survival longer than 6 months, and TCR features were also tested against progression-free and overall survival. Whole exome sequencing and RNA sequencing of pretreatment tumors were performed alongside TCR sequencing in the same patients. Under ten patients achieved durable clinical benefit and around 19 did not. Pretreatment blood TCR-seq was available for fewer than 30 patients, at least one posttreatment blood collection was obtained for some 24 patients, and tumor TCR-seq was available for some 24 patients. General conclusions and limits of the study: Because the sample size was small (n = 29) and many of the analyses were exploratory, the results are meant to be hypothesis-generating. A pretreatment peripheral blood TCR clonality below the median was linked to improved progression-free and overall survival. At 3 weeks after the start of treatment, tumor-associated TCR clones in peripheral blood had expanded more in patients with durable benefit (n of about 21, p = 0.022).

The time point label, read with the paper, signifies: peripheral blood 6 weeks after treatment start. The cohort included some 30 patients with locally advanced or metastatic urothelial carcinoma who were treated at Memorial Sloan Kettering on a trial protocol. Peripheral blood mononuclear cells were collected pretreatment and during treatment, with between 1 and 8 total time points obtained per patient. The Qiagen DNeasy Blood extraction kit was used to purify genomic DNA from total PBMCs and tumor samples. PBMCs were collected pretreatment and during treatment, and were isolated and stored as previously described. To estimate absolute template abundance from read counts, synthetic TCR analog templates were spiked into each PCR. TCRbeta CDR3 regions were amplified from genomic DNA with bias-controlled V and J gene primers using the immunoSEQ assay. Sequencing of rearranged TCRbeta segments was performed at approximately 20X coverage. The authors' pipeline ran thus. Clustering was used to correct sequencing errors, and CDR3s were annotated against IMGT so that V, D and J genes could be assigned. Out-of-frame and stop-codon sequences were excluded, and only productive TCRbeta rearrangements were used in downstream analyses. Clonality was computed as one minus Shannon entropy normalized by the log of the number of unique productive sequences. Fisher's exact test with Benjamini-Hochberg correction, at a threshold of adjusted p below 0.01, was used to find clones that differed between time points or between blood and tumor. Here the immuneACCESS table is served through TCRdb, limited to in-frame sequences with V and J called. Missing clones are a known gap in these copies; in checked studies unresolved V genes cover under half, and the rest lacks a known reason. D and trimming come from the DNA, and the V and J calls and clone size come from that table. This sample is represented by 100,000 to 150,000 clones; roughly 86% of them were singletons. 2.4% of the sample is in the top ten clones.

Concerning this clone itself: Its antigen is not yet known. No base quality information exists; no much larger clone differs at one position.

The germline V gene specifies MGHRA as CDR1 and YSYEKL as CDR2. From the cysteine up to the phenylalanine, the CDR3 has a length of 16 residues. Solely the CDR3 DNA is kept, with 48 bases framed from the first base. V is clipped by 1 base and J by 7 bases, and the sequence between their germline boundaries is 14 bases long. This clonotype originated in a man aged 50-59 years with urothelial cancer. The starting material was PBMCs, obtained around atezolizumab (anti-PD-L1) treatment. The receptor chain draws on TRBV4-1 and TRBJ1-6; possibly the D gene is TRBD1, per 6 matching bases. The CDR3 region: CASSQVWGPGNSPLHF. The DNA sequence is TGCGCCAGCAGCCAAGTTTGGGGGCCGGGAAATTCACCCCTCCACTTT.